This TCR beta chain was identified during a study of T-cell reconstitution after alpha-beta-depleted transplantation in children. As it was prepared, the TCRbeta library received unique molecular identifiers. One entry per CDR3 protein results from TCRdb running MiXCR on the PCR reads. This table has 70,000 to 95,000 distinct CDR3 sequences, 10% to 15% appearing once. Trimming stripped 0 bases from V and 1 base from J, with 13 bases between. This CDR3 has 16 amino acids. The germline V gene encodes CDR1 SGHRS and CDR2 YFSETQ. The sequence came from a human donor who donated a stem cell graft to a child with inherited bone marrow failure. Material: PBMCs from the stem cell graft donor, obtained from the stem cell graft. The chain has TRBV5-1 and TRBJ1-2, with D unclear. The CDR3 protein is CASSLAQTGFNYGYTF. The DNA of the CDR3 is TGCGCCAGCAGCTTGGCGCAGACCGGGTTTAACTATGGCTACACCTTC.